The 17 T cell receptor beta chains below all came from one sample that was sequenced in a study of blood T cell repertoires in COVID-19. TCRdb's copy holds only in-frame clones and misses some; the assay was immunoSEQ multiplex PCR. The data hold fewer than 60,000 clones, with approximately 84% observed a single time. The sample was peripheral blood. These receptors were collected from a man aged 60-69 years with acute or convalescent COVID-19.

This chain connects TRBV15 to TRBJ2-7; tentatively, D is TRBD1 (7 bases). CDR3 size: 15 residues. The germline gives CDR1 LNHNV, CDR2 YYDKDF (reference sequence). V was cut by 1 base and J by 4 bases, with 14 bases left in between. The CDR3 DNA reads as TGTGCCACCAGCAGAGCCCCGGCAGGGGGGTACGAGCAGTACTTC. This encodes CATSRAPAGGYEQYF. The full variable domain, in which reference TRBV15 and TRBJ2-7 provide the parts outside the CDR3, is DAMVIQNPRYQVTQFGKPVTLSCSQTLNHNVMYWYQQKSSQAPKLLFHYYDKDFNNEADTPDNFQSRRPNTSFCFLDIRSPGLGDTAMYLCATSRAPAGGYEQYFGPGTRLTVT.

In DNA, the CDR3 is TGTGCCAGCACTCTACAGGCGGCACTTAGCACAGATACGCAGTATTTT. Its protein product is CASTLQAALSTDTQYF. V usage is TRBV28 and J usage is TRBJ2-3; perhaps TRBD1 as D (5 bases). Germline V CDR1 and CDR2: MDHEN, SYDVKM. V was pared by 7 bases and J by 0 bases, with 17 bases between. The CDR3 is 16 residues long.

With respect to this clone: At one end, the junction sequence differs from germline, possibly due to a read error. The chain has TRBV4-1 and TRBJ1-1, with 7 positions matching TRBD1. Germline CDR1 and CDR2: MGHRA and YSYEKL. CDR3 size: 11 residues. For the CDR3, the DNA is TGCGCCAGCAGTAGCGGACAGGAATGGTGTTTT. Translating gives CASSSGQEWCF.

DNA of the CDR3: TGTGCCAGCAGCCCCCCCCCTAGCGGCGCATACACAGATACGCAGTATTTT. This gives the protein CASSPPPSGAYTDTQYF. The chain carries TRBV7-9 and TRBJ2-3, with 7 bases fitting TRBD2. The germline V gene encodes CDR1 SEHNR and CDR2 FQNEAQ (reference sequence). This CDR3 has 17 amino acids. Trimming removed 5 bases from V and 2 bases from J; junction bases left unmatched: 13. The full variable domain, rest sourced from reference TRBV7-9 and TRBJ2-3, is DTGVSQNPRHKITKRGQNVTFRCDPISEHNRLYWYRQTLGQGPEFLTYFQNEAQLEKSRLLSDRFSAERPKGSFSTLEIQRTEQGDSAMYLCASSPPPSGAYTDTQYFGPGTRLTVL.

This clone was detected only a few times. The CDR3 nucleotides read TGTGCCAGTAGTACCTCGCGCTCCTACGAGCAGTACTTC. Protein: CASSTSRSYEQYF. This chain connects TRBV19 to TRBJ2-7; D uncertain. The CDR3 has 13 amino acids. Germline CDR1 LNHDA, CDR2 SQIVND (reference sequence). V shed 4 bases and J shed 0 bases, with 7 bases lying between them.

The chain carries TRBV5-1 and TRBJ2-5, with D maybe TRBD2 (6 bases). Germline CDR1 reads SGHRS; CDR2 reads YFSETQ. This CDR3 has 13 residues. The V end was cut by 0 bases, the J end by 4 bases, with 7 bases between. The CDR3 DNA is TGCGCCAGCAGCTTGGTGGGGGGAGAGACCCAGTACTTC. This sequence encodes CASSLVGGETQYF.

This chain links TRBV28 with TRBJ2-5; possibly TRBD1 for D (6 bases). The ends were cut back, 5 bases at V and 5 bases at J, with 21 bases in the middle. The CDR3 is made up of 16 amino acids. Per the germline V gene, CDR1 is MDHEN and CDR2 is SYDVKM. The CDR3 bases are TGTGCCAGCAGTCAGCGGACAGAATACCAATTGGAGACCCAGTACTTC. This gives the protein CASSQRTEYQLETQYF.

The chain combines TRBV2 with TRBJ2-7, with 7 bases fitting TRBD1. With 6 bases clipped from V and 9 bases from J, the junction kept 14 bases outside the gene matches. Germline-derived CDR1 and CDR2 are SNHLY and FYNNEI. The CDR3 length is 14 residues. The CDR3 region is CASSLWTGPEMQYF. CDR3 in DNA: TGTGCCAGCAGCCTTTGGACAGGCCCGGAGATGCAGTACTTC.

The chain employs TRBV18 and TRBJ1-2, with D hard to call. CDR3 length: 15 residues. V was cut by 3 bases and J by 0 bases, with 11 bases left in between. The germline V gene encodes CDR1 KGHSH and CDR2 LQKENI. CDR3 region: CASSPRREANYGYTF. The CDR3 DNA is TGTGCCAGCTCACCCCGCCGGGAAGCTAACTATGGCTACACCTTC.

The chain employs TRBV4-1 and TRBJ1-5; the D is unclear. The CDR3 is 17 amino acids. The ends were cut back, 5 bases at V and 5 bases at J, with 22 bases in the middle. CDR1 MGHRA and CDR2 YSYEKL come from the germline V gene. The CDR3 region is CASSTRTEYAIYQPQHF. The CDR3 DNA reads as TGCGCCAGCAGCACGCGGACTGAGTATGCAATCTATCAGCCCCAGCATTTT.

The V call is TRBV18, the J call TRBJ1-1; D unclear. Germline V gene data show CDR1 as KGHSH and CDR2 as LQKENI. Deletions cut 2 bases from V and 3 bases from J, with 13 bases between. There are 15 residues in the CDR3. The CDR3 DNA is TGTGCCAGCTCACCAACTCCGACGGACTACACTGAAGCTTTCTTT. It translates to CASSPTPTDYTEAFF. The whole variable domain, filled in from reference TRBV18 and TRBJ1-1, reads NAGVMQNPRHLVRRRGQEARLRCSPMKGHSHVYWYRQLPEEGLKFMVYLQKENIIDESGMPKERFSAEFPKEGPSILRIQQVVRGDSAAYFCASSPTPTDYTEAFFGQGTRLTVV.

The genes are TRBV2 and TRBJ2-5; no clear D gene. The CDR3 extends over 13 amino acids. Trimming left V 4 bases short and J 4 bases short, with 10 bases between. From germline, CDR1 is SNHLY and CDR2 FYNNEI. The CDR3 bases are TGTGCCAGCAGTGGCAGGCGTATAGAGACCCAGTACTTC. Its translation: CASSGRRIETQYF.

This clone was recorded a few times. The rearrangement links TRBV19 to TRBJ1-5; D is unclear. Germline loops: CDR1 LNHDA, CDR2 SQIVND (reference sequence). The CDR3 spans 13 residues. Trimming removed 5 bases from V and 7 bases from J, with 12 bases in between. The CDR3 region is CASSPLVGQPQHF. CDR3 DNA sequence: TGTGCCAGTAGTCCACTAGTGGGGCAGCCCCAGCATTTT. Using reference TRBV19 and TRBJ1-5 for the parts outside the CDR3, the full variable domain is DGGITQSPKYLFRKEGQNVTLSCEQNLNHDAMYWYRQDPGQGLRLIYYSQIVNDFQKGDIAEGYSVSREKKESFPLTVTSAQKNPTAFYLCASSPLVGQPQHFGDGTRLSIL.

The chain carries TRBV2 and TRBJ2-7; unclear D gene. The germline V gene has CDR1 SNHLY and CDR2 FYNNEI. Between the trimmed V and J ends, which lost 6 bases and 3 bases, there was a span of 6 bases. This CDR3 contains 11 residues. The CDR3 protein is CASRNFYEQYF. The CDR3 DNA reads as TGTGCCAGCAGGAACTTCTACGAGCAGTACTTC. Full variable domain (rest looked up from reference TRBV2 and TRBJ2-7): EPEVTQTPSHQVTQMGQEVILRCVPISNHLYFYWYRQILGQKVEFLVSFYNNEISEKSEIFDDQFSVERPDGSNFTLKIRSTKLEDSAMYFCASRNFYEQYFGPGTRLTVT.

This sequence joins TRBV2 and TRBJ2-5, with D possibly being TRBD2 (6 bases). Per the germline V gene, CDR1 is SNHLY and CDR2 is FYNNEI. V gave up 1 base and J gave up 5 bases, with 8 bases separating them. CDR3 size: 13 residues. CDR3 coding DNA: TGTGCCAGCAGTGAAGGGGGAGGCGAGACCCAGTACTTC. Translated, it gives CASSEGGGETQYF. Together with reference TRBV2 and TRBJ2-5, the CDR3 gives the full variable domain: EPEVTQTPSHQVTQMGQEVILRCVPISNHLYFYWYRQILGQKVEFLVSFYNNEISEKSEIFDDQFSVERPDGSNFTLKIRSTKLEDSAMYFCASSEGGGETQYFGPGTRLLVL.

V usage is TRBV30 and J usage is TRBJ2-3; TRBD2 aligns across 13 bases. The CDR3 sequence is 20 residues long. Germline trimming cut 0 bases from V and 7 bases from J; bases unmatched to any gene: 19. Germline CDR1 GTSNPN, CDR2 SVGIG (reference sequence). In DNA form, the CDR3 reads TGTGCCTGGAGTGTACCGGATCCGACTAGCGGGGGGCAAATGAGGTATACGCAGTATTTT. Translating gives CAWSVPDPTSGGQMRYTQYF. Supplemented by reference TRBV30 and TRBJ2-3, the full variable domain reads SQTIHQWPATLVQPVGSPLSLECTVEGTSNPNLYWYRQAAGRGLQLLFYSVGIGQISSEVPQNLSASRPQDRQFILSSKKLLLSDSGFYLCAWSVPDPTSGGQMRYTQYFGPGTRLTVL.

The chain uses TRBV13 and TRBJ2-5, with TRBD2 matching 7 bases. The CDR3 spans 12 residues. The ends lost 8 bases at V and 3 bases at J; junction bases unmatched: 3. CDR1 PRHDT and CDR2 FYEKMQ come from the germline V gene (reference sequence). The CDR3 DNA sequence: TGTGCCAGCCAACGGGGGGAAGAGACCCAGTACTTC. The encoded protein is CASQRGEETQYF.